One sample yielded the 7 T cell receptor beta chains listed below, sequenced in a study of T cells in Graves' hyperthyroidism and ophthalmopathy. The source material, RNA transcripts, was used to amplify TCR beta CDR3 regions. TCR CDR3 regions were first amplified by RT-PCR with HTBI primers. MiXCR, applied by TCRdb to the multiplex PCR reads, yields one record per CDR3 protein. This sample has 300,000 to 400,000 distinct CDR3 sequences, with around 14% found just once. The specimen was blood. The source is a woman aged 60-75 years with Graves' hyperthyroidism.

This clonotype was detected many times. The rearrangement uses TRBV11-2 and TRBJ2-4, with D maybe TRBD2 (6 bases). Deletions cut 3 bases from V and 2 bases from J, with 11 bases between. The germline CDR1 and CDR2 sequences are SGHAT and FQNNGV. The CDR3 sequence is 15 residues long. The CDR3: CASSLMGGTKNIQYF. As DNA, the CDR3 is TGTGCCAGCAGCTTGATGGGAGGAACCAAAAACATTCAGTACTTC. Complete variable domain (other parts from reference TRBV11-2 and TRBJ2-4): EAGVAQSPRYKIIEKRQSVAFWCNPISGHATLYWYQQILGQGPKLLIQFQNNGVVDDSQLPKDRFSAERLKGVDSTLKIQPAKLEDSAVYLCASSLMGGTKNIQYFGAGTRLSVL.

The chain uses TRBV20-1 and TRBJ1-4, with D hard to call. From germline, CDR1 is DFQATT and CDR2 SNEGSKA (reference sequence). The CDR3 totals 15 residues. V was shortened by 0 bases and J by 3 bases, with 11 bases between the two germline ends. CDR3 DNA: TGCAGTGCTAGAGATCTCGAAAGACCTAATGAAAAACTGTTTTTT. Translation gives CSARDLERPNEKLFF.

This clonotype was recorded at least ten times. J is TRBJ1-1 and V is TRBV18, with 8 bases fitting TRBD1. The germline V gene encodes CDR1 KGHSH and CDR2 LQKENI. Trimming took 6 bases from V and 1 from J; bases not matched to a gene: 7. CDR3 length equals 15 residues. The CDR3 loop is CASSQTGGRNTEAFF. In nucleotides, the CDR3 is TGTGCCAGCTCCCAAACAGGGGGACGGAACACTGAAGCTTTCTTT. The full variable domain, its missing parts supplied by reference TRBV18 and TRBJ1-1, is NAGVMQNPRHLVRRRGQEARLRCSPMKGHSHVYWYRQLPEEGLKFMVYLQKENIIDESGMPKERFSAEFPKEGPSILRIQQVVRGDSAAYFCASSQTGGRNTEAFFGQGTRLTVV.

This clonotype was picked up many times. The chain employs TRBV27 and TRBJ2-1; D might be TRBD2 (5 bases). V gave up 3 bases and J gave up 2 bases, with 11 bases separating them. Germline V lookup: CDR1 MNHEY, CDR2 SMNVEV (reference sequence). This CDR3 has 15 residues. For the CDR3, the DNA is TGTGCCAGCAGTTTTACGGGAACCCCCTACAATGAGCAGTTCTTC. Protein: CASSFTGTPYNEQFF.

This clonotype appeared many times. The chain employs TRBV27 and TRBJ1-6; possible D gene TRBD1, 5 bases. This CDR3 region has 16 residues. In germline, CDR1 is MNHEY, CDR2 SMNVEV (reference sequence). V was trimmed by 8 bases and J by 7 bases, leaving 21 bases between them. CDR3: CASSNGGYLWNSPLHF. The CDR3 bases are TGTGCCAGCTCCAATGGGGGGTACCTCTGGAATTCACCCCTCCACTTT.

This clonotype occurred many times. The CDR3 reads CATSATSSYNEQFF. CDR3 bases: TGTGCCACCAGTGCCACGAGCTCCTACAATGAGCAGTTCTTC. J is TRBJ2-1 and V is TRBV24-1, with D uncertain. This CDR3 is 14 amino acids long. V gave up 5 bases and J gave up 0 bases, with 7 bases separating them. Germline lookup yields CDR1 KGHDR and CDR2 SFDVKD.

This clonotype was counted a few times. J is TRBJ2-1 and V is TRBV9; 8 positions match TRBD2. CDR1 is SGDLS, CDR2 YYNGEE, per germline. Trimming took 4 bases from V and 10 from J; bases not matched to a gene: 13. The CDR3 covers 15 residues. The CDR3 spells CASSPGLAPGGEQFF. The CDR3, as DNA: TGTGCCAGCAGCCCCGGACTAGCCCCCGGGGGGGAGCAGTTCTTC. Full variable domain (rest looked up from reference TRBV9 and TRBJ2-1): DSGVTQTPKHLITATGQRVTLRCSPRSGDLSVYWYQQSLDQGLQFLIQYYNGEERAKGNILERFSAQQFPDLHSELNLSSLELGDSALYFCASSPGLAPGGEQFFGPGTRLTVL.